The 15 T cell receptor beta chains below were found in one sample sequenced in a study of regulatory T cells in long-lasting Graves disease. With iRepertoire HTBI primers and Arm-PCR of CDR3 regions, TCR beta libraries were built. TCRdb independently ran MiXCR on the multiplex PCR reads; one entry per CDR3 protein. The sample lists approximately 350,000 distinct CDR3 sequences, roughly 20% occurring once. Specified time point: persistent/refractory GD, antithyroid drugs over 5 years with positive TRAb. The TCR library used RNA extracted from PBMCs. The sequencing here drew on peripheral blood mononuclear cells (PBMCs), taken when the disease was refractory, from a patient treated with antithyroid drugs. The source of these receptors is a woman in her forties with Graves disease.

This clonotype has only a few counts. This chain links TRBV19 with TRBJ2-3, with a possible D match to TRBD2 (5 bases). The CDR3 is 16 residues long. V was trimmed by 3 bases and J by 5 bases, leaving 18 bases between them. CDR1 is LNHDA and CDR2 is SQIVND in the germline V gene (reference sequence). As DNA, the CDR3 is TGTGCCAGTAGTATCCAATTGAAATTTCGGGAAGATACGCAGTATTTT. Translated, it gives CASSIQLKFREDTQYF. The entire variable domain, with the rest obtained from reference TRBV19 and TRBJ2-3, is as follows: DGGITQSPKYLFRKEGQNVTLSCEQNLNHDAMYWYRQDPGQGLRLIYYSQIVNDFQKGDIAEGYSVSREKKESFPLTVTSAQKNPTAFYLCASSIQLKFREDTQYFGPGTRLTVL.

V gene TRBV12-3 or TRBV12-4 combines with J gene TRBJ2-5, with 8 positions matching TRBD2. The trim removed 6 bases at V and 7 bases at J, leaving 13 bases unmatched. This CDR3 spans 15 amino acids. The CDR3 DNA reads TGTGCCAGCAGCCTCCGGGGGGGGGGGGATGGGACCCAGTACTTC. Its protein product is CASSLRGGGDGTQYF.

This chain links TRBV24-1 with TRBJ2-1; 9 bases agree with TRBD2. This CDR3 spans 16 amino acids. Germline-derived CDR1 and CDR2 are KGHDR and SFDVKD. The ends lost 3 bases at V and 5 bases at J; junction bases unmatched: 7. The CDR3 DNA sequence: TGTGCCACCAGTGATCTGCCGACTAGCGGAAACAATGAGCAGTTCTTC. It yields the protein CATSDLPTSGNNEQFF.

This clonotype was counted a few times. The V call is TRBV10-3, the J call TRBJ1-4; 10 bases fit TRBD1. The CDR3 has 17 amino acids. J was trimmed by 3 bases and V by 0 bases; bases with no gene match: 4. Germline lookup yields CDR1 ENHRY and CDR2 SYGVKD. The CDR3 DNA is TGTGCCATCAGTGAGTCCGGACAGGGGGTATCTAATGAAAAACTGTTTTTT. This sequence encodes CAISESGQGVSNEKLFF.

There are a few counts of this clonotype. The chain joins TRBV27 to TRBJ2-7; 7 bases are shared with TRBD1. The CDR3 runs 14 residues. J gave up 2 bases and V 5 bases, and 6 bases lay outside the gene matches. Germline-derived CDR1 and CDR2 are MNHEY and SMNVEV (reference sequence). This CDR3 is CASSKTGQAYEQYF. The CDR3 nucleotides read TGTGCCAGCAGTAAGACAGGGCAAGCCTACGAGCAGTACTTC.

This chain links TRBV5-1 with TRBJ2-7; tentatively, D is TRBD1 (6 bases). CDR1 is SGHRS, CDR2 YFSETQ, per germline. This CDR3 has 14 amino acids. Trimming removed 0 bases at V and 3 bases at J, with 10 bases between. CDR3: CASSLEQGIYEQYF. CDR3 in DNA: TGCGCCAGCAGCTTGGAACAGGGTATCTACGAGCAGTACTTC.

The sample holds many counts of this clonotype. The rearrangement joins TRBV28 to TRBJ2-7; D not resolved. CDR3 length equals 11 residues. Germline-derived CDR1 and CDR2 are MDHEN and SYDVKM. V was clipped by 3 bases and J by 5 bases, with 5 bases between them. Written as DNA, the CDR3 is TGTGCCAGCAGTTTCCGGGACGAGCAGTACTTC. Translating gives CASSFRDEQYF.

Ten or more counts support this clonotype. The rearrangement joins TRBV28 to TRBJ2-7, with TRBD1 matching 7 bases. V lost 6 bases to trimming and J lost 6 bases; unmatched junction nucleotides: 5. The CDR3 runs 12 residues. The germline CDR1 and CDR2 sequences are MDHEN and SYDVKM. The CDR3 protein is CASSPGQPEQYF. The DNA of the CDR3 is TGTGCCAGCAGCCCGGGACAGCCCGAGCAGTACTTC.

This clonotype was counted between two and nine times. DNA for the CDR3: TGTGCCAGCAGCCAAATAAGGGAGACCCAGTACTTC. Translation gives CASSQIRETQYF. This chain joins TRBV3-1 and TRBJ2-5, with D hard to call. CDR1 LGHDT and CDR2 YNNKEL come from the germline V gene (reference sequence). The CDR3 loop spans 12 amino acids. Trimming left V 2 bases short and J 5 bases short, with 6 bases between.

Ten or more counts support this clonotype. This chain links TRBV20-1 with TRBJ2-7; 7 nucleotides align to TRBD1. CDR3 length: 12 residues. CDR1 is DFQATT and CDR2 is SNEGSKA in the germline V gene (reference sequence). J lost 5 bases, V lost 3 bases, and 4 bases had no gene match. The CDR3 DNA reads TGCAGTGCTAGGTTGAGGGGGCACGAGCAGTACTTC. Protein: CSARLRGHEQYF.

There are a few counts of this clonotype. V gene TRBV6-1 combines with J gene TRBJ2-2; tentative D call: TRBD1 (6 bases). Between the trimmed V and J ends, which lost 6 bases and 3 bases, there was a span of 11 bases. CDR3 size: 14 residues. Germline CDR1 and CDR2: MNHNS and SASEGT. The CDR3 region has the DNA TGTGCCAGCAGAACAGGGCGAGACACCGGGGAGCTGTTTTTT. Amino acids: CASRTGRDTGELFF.

This clonotype was counted many times. The chain uses TRBV10-3 and TRBJ2-7; the match to TRBD2 covers 11 bases. The germline CDR1 and CDR2 sequences are ENHRY and SYGVKD. The CDR3 loop spans 17 amino acids. The J segment lost 4 bases and the V segment lost 6 bases, leaving 14 bases of the junction unmatched. CDR3 protein: CAISFRLAGKKWYEQYF. As DNA, the CDR3 is TGTGCCATCAGCTTCAGACTAGCGGGAAAAAAGTGGTACGAGCAGTACTTC.

This clonotype has ten or more counts. The chain has TRBV12-3 or TRBV12-4 and TRBJ1-1; D unclear. V was cut by 6 bases and J by 0 bases, with 11 bases left in between. The CDR3 is 14 residues long. The CDR3 nucleotides read TGTGCCAGCAGGCCCTCCCTTATGAACACTGAAGCTTTCTTT. Amino acids: CASRPSLMNTEAFF.

Only one count was recorded for this clonotype. The chain recombines TRBV6-2 or TRBV6-3 with TRBJ1-1, with TRBD1 matching over 9 bases. Germline-derived CDR1 and CDR2 are MNHEY and SVGEGT. CDR3 length: 17 residues. Unmatched junction bases numbered 19, after V lost 10 bases and J lost 4 bases. The CDR3 protein is CATNVSGQGGWGTEAFF. The CDR3 nucleotides are TGTGCCACCAATGTCTCGGGACAGGGTGGTTGGGGCACTGAAGCTTTCTTT.

Worth noting for this clonotype: A far larger clone is off by one base, so a read error is likely. The chain joins TRBV6-1 to TRBJ2-7; TRBD2 is a possible D gene (6 bases). This CDR3 is 13 amino acids long. CDR1 is MNHNS, CDR2 SASEGT, per germline. CDR3 sequence (DNA): TGTGCCAGCAGTCCGGGCGGAGTCCGGGAGCGGTACTTC. It translates to CASSPGGVRERYF.